These 27 T cell receptor beta chains were all obtained from the same sample, sequenced in a study of T cells in Graves' hyperthyroidism and ophthalmopathy. TCR beta CDR3 sequences were amplified from RNA transcripts. The HTBI primer set served for first-round RT-PCR of the TCR CDR3. TCRdb called the multiplex PCR reads again in MiXCR, with one record for every CDR3 protein. The sample holds about 640,000 distinct CDR3 sequences, about 45% seen once. Sequenced material: peripheral blood or thyroid tissue (not recorded which). The receptors were gathered from an adult man with Graves' disease, either hyperthyroidism or ophthalmopathy (not recorded which).

The rearrangement links TRBV25-1 to TRBJ1-2; 7 positions match TRBD1. The V gene's germline CDR1 is MGHDK and CDR2 SYGVNS. The junction had 10 bases not matched to a gene; V was cut back by 4 bases and J by 5 bases. This CDR3 region has 15 residues. CDR3 DNA sequence: TGTGCCAGCAGTGCTAGCGACAGGGTGAATTATGGCTACACCTTC. As protein: CASSASDRVNYGYTF.

This clonotype was recorded at least ten times. This chain uses TRBV20-1 with TRBJ2-7; D remains ambiguous. Germline assignment: CDR1 DFQATT and CDR2 SNEGSKA (reference sequence). The V gene lost 6 bases and the J gene lost 6 bases, with 12 bases spanning the gap. This CDR3 comprises 11 residues. Written as DNA, the CDR3 is TGCAGTGCATATGACGCTGGCGAGCAGTACTTC. It specifies CSAYDAGEQYF.

This clonotype was recorded many times. This chain links TRBV7-9 with TRBJ1-1; D gene ambiguous. CDR1 is SEHNR, CDR2 FQNEAQ, per germline (reference sequence). The CDR3 has 13 amino acids. The ends were cut back, 0 bases at V and 6 bases at J, with 8 bases in the middle. The CDR3 DNA follows: TGTGCCAGCAGCTTAGCCTGGGAGTCTGAAGCTTTCTTT. Protein product: CASSLAWESEAFF.

The CDR3 here is CAIGGTNSPLHF. The CDR3 bases are TGTGCCATCGGGGGGACCAATTCACCCCTCCACTTT. The V gene is TRBV10-3, the J gene TRBJ1-6, with D perhaps matching TRBD1 (5 bases). CDR1 and CDR2 from the germline V gene are ENHRY and SYGVKD. This CDR3 has 12 amino acids. Trimming removed 8 bases from V and 7 bases from J, with 9 bases in between.

This clonotype was picked up many times. V is TRBV12-3 or TRBV12-4 and J is TRBJ1-5; 9 bases align to TRBD1. V was clipped by 5 bases and J by 6 bases; unmatched bases: 5. The CDR3 contains 14 residues. CDR3 region: CASSGNRGLQPQHF. In nucleotides, the CDR3 is TGTGCCAGCAGTGGGAACAGGGGGCTTCAGCCCCAGCATTTT.

V gene TRBV7-2 combines with J gene TRBJ2-5, with 11 bases identical to TRBD2. Trimming removed 5 bases from V and 3 bases from J; junction bases left unmatched: 8. The CDR3 contains 16 residues. Germline V gene lookup returns CDR1 SGHTA and CDR2 FQGNSA. The CDR3 loop is CASSAVLAGGEETQYF. The CDR3 DNA follows: TGTGCCAGCAGCGCAGTGCTAGCGGGAGGTGAAGAGACCCAGTACTTC.

The chain uses TRBV19 and TRBJ1-1; D is unclear. Germline CDR1 reads LNHDA; CDR2 reads SQIVND (reference sequence). The V and J ends lost 5 bases and 1 base respectively, with 8 bases between them. There are 13 residues in the CDR3. The CDR3 region has the DNA TGTGCCAGTAGTGAAAACAAGAACACTGAAGCTTTCTTT. The encoded protein is CASSENKNTEAFF.

This clonotype was seen more than once but under ten times. This chain connects TRBV20-1 to TRBJ1-1; possible D gene TRBD1, 6 bases. Germline-derived CDR1 and CDR2 are DFQATT and SNEGSKA (reference sequence). The V gene lost 0 bases and the J gene lost 1 base, with 12 bases spanning the gap. The CDR3 spans 15 residues. The CDR3 sequence: CSAREGNRANTEAFF. DNA for the CDR3: TGCAGTGCTAGAGAGGGGAACAGGGCGAACACTGAAGCTTTCTTT.

This clonotype was recorded many times. Germline is not matched at one junction end, which may reflect a read error. The chain has TRBV6-5 and TRBJ1-1, with TRBD1 matching 7 bases. The V gene's germline CDR1 is MNHEY and CDR2 SVGAGI. This CDR3 comprises 13 residues. The CDR3 reads CAISAGQRSEAFF. DNA of the CDR3: TGTGCCATCAGTGCGGGACAGAGATCTGAAGCTTTCTTT.

In its sample, this clonotype was seen once. The chain carries TRBV11-2 and TRBJ1-1; 8 bases are shared with TRBD1. V dropped 5 bases and J dropped 11; count of bases not matched to a gene: 7. Per the germline V gene, CDR1 is SGHAT and CDR2 is FQNNGV. CDR3 length: 12 residues. In DNA form, the CDR3 reads TGTGCCAGCAGCCTAAGCCGGGACAGGGCTTTCTTT. Its protein is CASSLSRDRAFF.

The V gene is TRBV9, the J gene TRBJ2-7; possible D gene TRBD1, 6 bases. The CDR3 totals 15 residues. V lost 0 bases to trimming and J lost 1 base, with 11 bases between them. Germline lookup yields CDR1 SGDLS and CDR2 YYNGEE. CDR3: CASSVDPDRSYEQYF. The CDR3 DNA reads TGTGCCAGCAGCGTAGACCCGGACAGATCCTACGAGCAGTACTTC.

V usage is TRBV12-3 or TRBV12-4 and J usage is TRBJ1-1; the D gene is possibly TRBD1 (5 bases). The CDR3 length is 13 residues. V gave up 6 bases and J gave up 7 bases, with 15 bases separating them. CDR3 nucleotides: TGTGCCAGCAGCCACTCGGGGCTTTTTGAAGCTTTCTTT. It translates to CASSHSGLFEAFF.

V gene TRBV7-9 combines with J gene TRBJ2-5; tentative D call: TRBD1 (5 bases). V lost 5 bases to trimming and J lost 3 bases, with 16 bases between them. CDR1 and CDR2 (germline): SEHNR, FQNEAQ (reference sequence). The CDR3 length is 15 residues. CDR3 sequence (DNA): TGTGCCAGCAGCATAAGGGGTACCAGGAAAGAGACCCAGTACTTC. As protein: CASSIRGTRKETQYF.

This clonotype came up a few times. CDR3 amino acids: CSARGGQSNQPQHF. The CDR3, as DNA: TGCAGTGCTAGGGGGGGGCAGAGCAATCAGCCCCAGCATTTT. The rearrangement uses TRBV20-1 and TRBJ1-5; D might be TRBD1 (6 bases). This CDR3 is built from 14 residues. V lost 3 bases and J lost 1, with 10 bases in between. Germline lookup yields CDR1 DFQATT and CDR2 SNEGSKA (reference sequence).

This chain uses TRBV14 with TRBJ1-3; a weak D match, TRBD1 (6 bases). V was trimmed by 4 bases and J by 0 bases, leaving 22 bases between them. This CDR3 contains 19 residues. The V gene's germline CDR1 is SGHDN and CDR2 FVKESK. The CDR3 bases are TGTGCCAGCAGCCCAAGGGGGGTCGAGATCGGGTTCTCTGGAAACACCATATATTTT. Its translation: CASSPRGVEIGFSGNTIYF.

The genes are TRBV2 and TRBJ1-2; maybe TRBD1 (5 bases). There are 14 residues in the CDR3. Trimming took 6 bases from V and 8 from J, leaving 19 bases between them. Per germline, CDR1 SNHLY and CDR2 FYNNEI. The CDR3 spells CASSLGSDIEGYTF. The CDR3 nucleotides are TGTGCCAGCAGCTTGGGGTCGGACATCGAGGGCTACACCTTC.

The table lists this clonotype with many counts. Germline is not matched at one junction end, which may reflect a read error. The chain employs TRBV7-2 and TRBJ1-2, with D possibly being TRBD1 (5 bases). Germline V gene sequence: CDR1 SGHTA, CDR2 FQGNSA. The CDR3 length is 12 residues. CDR3 region: CASSLTGTQASF. The CDR3 nucleotides are TGTGCCAGCAGCTTAACCGGGACCCAGGCAAGTTTC.

The chain employs TRBV6-2 or TRBV6-3 and TRBJ2-7, with TRBD1 matching 9 bases. Germline values: CDR1 MNHEY, CDR2 SVGEGT. The CDR3 is 13 amino acids. The trim removed 6 bases at V and 6 bases at J, leaving 6 bases unmatched. CDR3 in amino acids: CASSRDRAVEQYF. As DNA, the CDR3 is TGTGCCAGCAGCCGGGACAGGGCTGTCGAGCAGTACTTC.

The chain couples TRBV10-3 to TRBJ1-2; 8 positions match TRBD1. The V gene end was trimmed by 3 bases and the J gene end by 4 bases; junction bases not matched to a gene: 7. This CDR3 has 15 residues. From germline, CDR1 is ENHRY and CDR2 SYGVKD. As DNA, the CDR3 is TGTGCCATCAGTGAACAAAATCAGGGGGCCTATGGCTACACCTTC. It translates to CAISEQNQGAYGYTF.

This clonotype was detected many times. V is TRBV11-2 and J is TRBJ2-2, with 10 bases that match TRBD1. Trimming took 5 bases from V and 4 from J; bases not matched to a gene: 4. Germline values: CDR1 SGHAT, CDR2 FQNNGV. CDR3 size: 15 residues. The CDR3 protein is CASSPGTGATGELFF. In nucleotides, the CDR3 is TGTGCCAGCAGCCCCGGGACAGGGGCCACCGGGGAGCTGTTTTTT. Using reference TRBV11-2 and TRBJ2-2 for the parts outside the CDR3, the full variable domain is EAGVAQSPRYKIIEKRQSVAFWCNPISGHATLYWYQQILGQGPKLLIQFQNNGVVDDSQLPKDRFSAERLKGVDSTLKIQPAKLEDSAVYLCASSPGTGATGELFFGEGSRLTVL.

At least ten counts were recorded for this clonotype. The CDR3 nucleotides are TGTGCCACCAGTGATCCTCGACAGGGGTTAAACTACTATGGCTACACCTTC. As protein: CATSDPRQGLNYYGYTF. V gene TRBV24-1 combines with J gene TRBJ1-2, with 8 bases aligning to TRBD1. CDR3 length: 17 residues. The junction had 11 bases not matched to a gene; V was cut back by 3 bases and J by 3 bases. Germline values: CDR1 KGHDR, CDR2 SFDVKD.

The CDR3, as DNA: TGTGCCAGCAACCCCGGAGACCGAGTCTATGGCTACACCTTC. Encoded protein: CASNPGDRVYGYTF. The V gene is TRBV5-6, the J gene TRBJ1-2, with D unresolved. Trimming left V 6 bases short and J 4 bases short, with 16 bases between. Germline CDR1 and CDR2: SGHDT and YYEEEE. CDR3 length equals 14 residues.

The chain carries TRBV2 and TRBJ1-6; unclear D gene. The CDR3 totals 13 residues. Germline assignment: CDR1 SNHLY and CDR2 FYNNEI. The CDR3 is CASSGKESSPLHF. For the CDR3, the DNA is TGTGCTAGCTCGGGGAAGGAGAGTTCACCCCTCCACTTT. The variable domain in full, completed from reference TRBV2 and TRBJ1-6, reads EPEVTQTPSHQVTQMGQEVILRCVPISNHLYFYWYRQILGQKVEFLVSFYNNEISEKSEIFDDQFSVERPDGSNFTLKIRSTKLEDSAMYFCASSGKESSPLHFGNGTRLTVT.

About this clonotype: One end of the junction is discordant with germline, which a read error may explain. The chain employs TRBV11-3 and TRBJ1-6; 10 bases are shared with TRBD1. This CDR3 has 15 residues. Looked up from germline, CDR1 is SGHNT and CDR2 is YENEEA. CDR3 loop: CASSFETGGNSPLHF. CDR3 DNA: TGTGCCAGCAGCTTTGAGACAGGGGGCAATTCGCCCCTCCACTTT.

Only a few counts were recorded for this clonotype. The gene calls are TRBV5-1 and TRBJ1-2, with D unresolved. The germline gives CDR1 SGHRS, CDR2 YFSETQ. With 0 bases removed from V and 4 bases from J, the gap between germline ends came to 16 bases. The CDR3 is 16 amino acids. CDR3 sequence (DNA): TGCGCCAGCAGCTTGGAACTCCAGCGAGGTGGCTATGGCTACACCTTC. This gives the protein CASSLELQRGGYGYTF.

The chain joins TRBV2 to TRBJ1-2; 9 bases agree with TRBD1. Trimming removed 1 base from V and 4 bases from J; junction bases left unmatched: 7. The CDR3 has 16 amino acids. Per the germline V gene, CDR1 is SNHLY and CDR2 is FYNNEI. This CDR3 reads CASSEVGTGLGYGYTF. In DNA, the CDR3 is TGTGCCAGCAGTGAAGTAGGGACAGGGCTGGGCTATGGCTACACCTTC.

V and J are TRBV12-3 or TRBV12-4 and TRBJ1-5, with D tentatively TRBD1 (5 bases). The CDR3 runs 13 residues. The V end was cut by 3 bases, the J end by 9 bases, with 12 bases between. The CDR3 here is CASSFGGGRPQHF. The CDR3, as DNA: TGTGCCAGCAGTTTCGGGGGAGGGCGGCCCCAGCATTTT.